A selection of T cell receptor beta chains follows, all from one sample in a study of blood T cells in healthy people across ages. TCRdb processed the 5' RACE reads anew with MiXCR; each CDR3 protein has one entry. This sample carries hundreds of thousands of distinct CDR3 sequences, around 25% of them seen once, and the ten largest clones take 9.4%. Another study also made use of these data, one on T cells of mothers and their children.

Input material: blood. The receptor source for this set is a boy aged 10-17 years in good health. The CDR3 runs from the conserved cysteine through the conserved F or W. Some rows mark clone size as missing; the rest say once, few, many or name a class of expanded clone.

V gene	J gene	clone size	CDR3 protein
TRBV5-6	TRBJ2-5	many	CASSLVAGETQYF
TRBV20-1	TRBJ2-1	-	CSARSRSGGGYEQFF
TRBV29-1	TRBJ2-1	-	CSASGLAGATSYNEQFF
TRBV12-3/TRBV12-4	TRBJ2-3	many	CASGGGTDTQYF
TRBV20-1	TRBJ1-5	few	CSANRGLGQPQHF
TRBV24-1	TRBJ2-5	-	CATSDDDSQETQYF
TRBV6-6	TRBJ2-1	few	CASSSWTPSSYNEQFF
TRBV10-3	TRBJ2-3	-	CAISVGIRGSEGTDAQYF
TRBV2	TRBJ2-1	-	CASSLSGSGWNEQFF
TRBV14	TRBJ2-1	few	CASSPLDSKDYNEQFF
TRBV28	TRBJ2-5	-	CASSGYSGISWAQYF
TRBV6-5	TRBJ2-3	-	CASSSIAGEGDTQYF
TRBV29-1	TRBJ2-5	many	CSVEDQDYGETQYF
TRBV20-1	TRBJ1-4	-	CSARETRMAVGEKLFF
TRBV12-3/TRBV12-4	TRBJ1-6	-	CASSPAGLSSPLHF